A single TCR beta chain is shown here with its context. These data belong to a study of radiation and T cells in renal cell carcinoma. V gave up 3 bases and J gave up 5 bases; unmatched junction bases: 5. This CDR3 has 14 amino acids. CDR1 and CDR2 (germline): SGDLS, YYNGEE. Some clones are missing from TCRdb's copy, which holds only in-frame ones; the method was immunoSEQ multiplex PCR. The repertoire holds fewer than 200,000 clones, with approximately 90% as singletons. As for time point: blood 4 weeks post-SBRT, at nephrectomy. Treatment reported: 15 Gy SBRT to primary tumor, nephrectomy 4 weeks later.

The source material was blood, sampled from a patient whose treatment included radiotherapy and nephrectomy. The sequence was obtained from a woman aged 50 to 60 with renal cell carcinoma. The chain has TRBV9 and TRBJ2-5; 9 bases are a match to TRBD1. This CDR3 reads CASSEGQGKETQYF. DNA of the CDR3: TGTGCCAGCAGCGAGGGACAGGGTAAGGAGACCCAGTACTTC.